The sequence of this T cell receptor beta chain was determined in a study of blood T cell repertoires in COVID-19. On the study more broadly: Researchers got acute and convalescent COVID-19 samples from the United States, Italy and Spain. Sources were T cells, B-cell-depleted T cells, or PBMCs; the material itself was cDNA or gDNA.

In the source study's methods: Reference gene primer amplification in the assay estimated nucleated cell counts. Sequenced by immunoSEQ multiplex PCR; TCRdb stores in-frame clones only, minus some. Clonal size and the V and J genes are those of that table, whereas D and trimming came from the DNA. The sample includes around 230,000 clones, 75% to 90% of them seen just once. Germline CDR1 is GTSNPN and CDR2 is SVGIG (reference sequence). This CDR3 contains 11 residues. V lost 4 bases to trimming and J lost 7 bases; unmatched junction nucleotides: 2. This clone came up a few times. The chain couples TRBV30 to TRBJ1-2; 8 nucleotides align to TRBD1. The TCR comes from a woman in her seventies with active or convalescent COVID-19. Specimen: peripheral blood. CDR3: CAWTDRGGYTF. The DNA of the CDR3 is TGTGCCTGGACAGACAGGGGTGGCTACACCTTC.